This T cell receptor beta chain was identified in a study of cytomegalovirus exposure and HLA in healthy donors. This clone turned up a few times. V lost 0 bases to trimming and J lost 2 bases, with 11 bases between them. The CDR3 is 15 amino acids. Germline-derived CDR1 and CDR2 are SGHDT and YYEEEE. PCR primers comprised 60 Vbeta and 13 Jbeta primers. The protocol was immunoSEQ multiplex PCR, while the TCRdb copy is restricted to in-frame clones and leaves out a portion. The sample has under 200,000 clones; approximately 12% are singletons. The sample comprised PBMCs. The rearrangement uses TRBV5-6 and TRBJ2-5; possibly TRBD2 for D (5 bases). This clonotype was sampled from a man aged 45-65 years in good health and CMV-seropositive. The CDR3 DNA reads TGTGCCAGCAGCTTGGACCCCCGGAGGCAAGAGACCCAGTACTTC. This gives the protein CASSLDPRRQETQYF.